Many counts were recorded for the clone carrying this TCR beta chain. The antigen remains unidentified. TCRdb processed the 5' RACE reads anew with MiXCR; each CDR3 protein has one entry. The sample shows 300,000 or so distinct CDR3 sequences, 10% to 15% of them seen only once. The data belong to a study of T cells after yellow fever vaccination. Study details: Where fractions had low cell numbers, libraries were prepared from them with the SMART-Seq v4 Ultra Low Input RNA kit. Whole-study findings and limits: In post-booster samples, most primary-vaccination clones reappeared (just under 98% CD4, 70% to 90% CD8).

Looked up from germline, CDR1 is MNHNY and CDR2 is SVGAGI (reference sequence). With V trimmed by 2 bases and J by 5 bases, 2 bases remained unmatched. The CDR3 has 13 residues. This chain uses TRBV6-6 with TRBJ2-5; 7 bases match TRBD2. The starting material was CD4+ T cells sorted from PBMCs, obtained 45 days after the yellow fever booster vaccination. The origin of this receptor is a man aged 30-40 years who received the YFV17D yellow fever vaccine. CDR3 amino acids: CASSYVGGETQYF. CDR3 DNA: TGTGCCAGCAGTTACGTCGGGGGGGAGACCCAGTACTTC.